Below, one TCR beta chain is given with its context. Its target is not known. This record belongs to a study of T cell repertoires in cytomegalovirus infection. Study-wide background: An indication of both CMV infection and matching HLA type came from public TCR beta signatures.

TCRdb reprocessed the reads with MiXCR, giving one entry per CDR3 protein. In the table there are roughly 220,000 distinct CDR3 sequences, 35% to 45% of which are singletons. The V and J ends lost 8 bases and 3 bases, in that order; junction bases with no gene match: 8. This CDR3 is built from 14 residues. From germline, CDR1 is SGHTA and CDR2 FQGNSA. The chain has TRBV7-2 and TRBJ2-3; 7 bases match TRBD2. Sequenced here: CD8+ T cells from cultured PBMCs, sampled from culture after CMV antigen stimulation. The sequence derives from a human donor in good health (CMV status not recorded). Some clones in this sample may be carry-over from other donors' samples. The CDR3 protein is CASDGGSPTDTQYF. The CDR3 DNA is TGTGCCAGCGATGGCGGGAGCCCAACAGATACGCAGTATTTT.